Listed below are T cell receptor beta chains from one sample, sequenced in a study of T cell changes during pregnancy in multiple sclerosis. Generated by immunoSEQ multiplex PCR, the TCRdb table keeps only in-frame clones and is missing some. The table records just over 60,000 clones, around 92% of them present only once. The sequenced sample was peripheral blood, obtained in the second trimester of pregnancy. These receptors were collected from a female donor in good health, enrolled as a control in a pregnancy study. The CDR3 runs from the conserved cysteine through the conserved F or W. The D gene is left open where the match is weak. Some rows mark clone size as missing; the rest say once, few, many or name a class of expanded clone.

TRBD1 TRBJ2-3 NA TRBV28 CASSSRQGSPDTQYF TGTGCCAGCAGTTCAAGACAGGGTTCGCCAGATACGCAGTATTTT
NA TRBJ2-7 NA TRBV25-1 CASIGMGGSYEQYF TGTGCCAGCATTGGGATGGGGGGTTCCTACGAGCAGTACTTC
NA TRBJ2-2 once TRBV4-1 CASSQWGGGTGELFF TGCGCCAGCAGCCAGTGGGGAGGAGGCACCGGGGAGCTGTTTTTT
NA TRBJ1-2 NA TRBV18 CASSPREGVYGYTF TGTGCCAGCTCACCACGGGAGGGGGTCTATGGCTACACCTTC
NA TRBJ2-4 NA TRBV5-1 CASSLGVTRRRAKNIQYF TGCGCCAGCAGCTTGGGGGTAACTAGACGGAGGGCCAAAAACATTCAGTACTTC
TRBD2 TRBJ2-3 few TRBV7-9 CASSQGLAGAGTDTQYF TGTGCCAGCAGCCAAGGACTAGCGGGAGCGGGCACAGATACGCAGTATTTT
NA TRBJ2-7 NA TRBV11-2 CASSLSLYEQYF TGTGCCAGCAGCTTGAGCTTGTACGAGCAGTACTTC
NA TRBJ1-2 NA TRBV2 CASSDEGEDGYTF TGTGCCAGCAGTGACGAGGGAGAAGATGGCTACACCTTC
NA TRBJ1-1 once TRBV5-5 CASSLLLSGTEAFF TGTGCCAGCAGCCTCTTGTTATCGGGCACTGAAGCTTTCTTT
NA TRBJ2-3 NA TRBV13 CASSEDSRTDTQYF TGTGCCAGCAGCGAGGACAGCCGCACAGATACGCAGTATTTT
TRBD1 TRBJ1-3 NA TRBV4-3 CASSRGLGQNRRDTIYF TGCGCCAGCAGCCGGGGTCTGGGACAGAATCGAAGAGACACCATATATTTT
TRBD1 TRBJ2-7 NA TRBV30 CARGGPSYEQYF TGTGCCCGAGGGGGCCCCTCCTACGAGCAGTACTTC
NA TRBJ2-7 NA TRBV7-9 CASSADSSYEQYF TGTGCCAGCAGCGCCGACAGCTCCTACGAGCAGTACTTC
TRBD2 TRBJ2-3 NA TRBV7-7 CASSAGLAGSSTDTQYF TGTGCTAGCAGCGCGGGACTAGCGGGTTCTAGCACAGATACGCAGTATTTT
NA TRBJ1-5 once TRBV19 CASSATRGNQPQHF TGTGCCAGTAGTGCGACACGGGGGAATCAGCCCCAGCATTTT
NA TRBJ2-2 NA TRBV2 CASRQFGAGELFF NA
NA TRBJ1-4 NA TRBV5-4 CASSLDEGNEKLFF TGTGCCAGCAGCTTGGATGAGGGTAATGAAAAACTGTTTTTT
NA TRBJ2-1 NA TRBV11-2 CASSTYRSSYNEQFF TGTGCCAGCAGCACCTACAGAAGCTCCTACAATGAGCAGTTCTTC
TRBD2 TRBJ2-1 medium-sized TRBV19 CASRATSGAYNEQFF TGTGCCAGTAGGGCTACTAGCGGGGCCTACAATGAGCAGTTCTTC
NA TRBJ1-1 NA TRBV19 CASRKPENTEAFF TGTGCCAGTAGAAAACCAGAGAACACTGAAGCTTTCTTT
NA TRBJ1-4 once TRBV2 CASRAINEKLFF TGTGCCAGCAGGGCCATTAACGAAAAACTGTTTTTT
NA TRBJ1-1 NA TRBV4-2 CASSQDGVGVNTEAFF TGTGCCAGCAGCCAAGACGGTGTCGGAGTGAACACTGAAGCTTTCTTT
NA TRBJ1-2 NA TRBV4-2 CASSQDRLDTYGYTF TGTGCCAGCAGCCAAGATCGTCTAGATACCTATGGCTACACCTTC
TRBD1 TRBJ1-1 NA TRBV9 CASSVVGQVNTEAFF TGTGCCAGCAGCGTAGTGGGACAGGTGAACACTGAAGCTTTCTTT
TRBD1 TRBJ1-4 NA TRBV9 CASSVAGGRDEKLFF TGTGCCAGCAGCGTAGCAGGGGGCCGGGATGAAAAACTGTTTTTT
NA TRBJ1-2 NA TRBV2 CATPREGSNYGYTF TGTGCCACTCCCCGAGAGGGTTCAAACTATGGCTACACCTTC
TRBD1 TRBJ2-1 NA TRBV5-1 CASSAGQGAYNEQFF TGCGCCAGCAGCGCGGGACAGGGGGCGTACAATGAGCAGTTCTTC
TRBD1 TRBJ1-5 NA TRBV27 CASSLLGTGGSQPQHF TGTGCCAGCAGTTTGTTAGGGACAGGGGGCTCTCAGCCCCAGCATTTT
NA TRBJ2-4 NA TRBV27 CASRRVAAVGNIQYF TGTGCCAGCAGACGCGTAGCCGCCGTAGGAAACATTCAGTACTTC
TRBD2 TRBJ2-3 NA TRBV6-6 CASSFLAGGGYF TGTGCCAGCAGTTTTCTAGCGGGGGGTGGGTATTTT
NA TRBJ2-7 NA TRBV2 CASITGVYEQYF TGTGCCAGCATCACAGGAGTCTACGAGCAGTACTTC
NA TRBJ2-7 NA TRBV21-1 CASSLPDRGGHGSYEQYF TGTGCCAGCAGCCTACCGGACAGGGGAGGGCACGGGTCCTACGAGCAGTACTTC
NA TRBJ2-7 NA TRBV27 CASSLRGKNSYEQYF TGTGCCAGCAGCCTGCGGGGTAAGAACTCCTACGAGCAGTACTTC
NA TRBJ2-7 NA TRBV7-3 CASSPGEGPYEQYF TGTGCCAGCAGCCCCGGGGAAGGTCCCTACGAGCAGTACTTC
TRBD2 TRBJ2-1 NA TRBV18 CASALAGDDEQFF TGTGCCAGCGCACTAGCGGGAGACGATGAGCAGTTCTTC
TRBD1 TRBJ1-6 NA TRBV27 CASRSPDRGNSPLHF TGTGCCAGCAGGTCCCCGGACAGGGGAAATTCACCCCTCCACTTT
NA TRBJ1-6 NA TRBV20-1 CSEQKEPLHF TGCAGTGAACAAAAAGAACCCCTCCACTTT
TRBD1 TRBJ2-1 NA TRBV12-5 CANGPDRTEQFF TGTGCTAATGGTCCGGACAGGACTGAGCAGTTCTTC
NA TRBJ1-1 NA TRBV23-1 CASSQSGRGAMNTEAFF TGCGCCAGCAGTCAATCGGGTCGGGGGGCGATGAACACTGAAGCTTTCTTT
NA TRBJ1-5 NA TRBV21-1 CASTVSRPQHF TGTGCCAGCACCGTAAGCCGGCCCCAGCATTTT
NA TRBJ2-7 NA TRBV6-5 CASTPDSSYEQYF TGTGCCAGCACTCCGGACAGCTCCTACGAGCAGTACTTC
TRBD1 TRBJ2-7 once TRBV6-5 CASSQDREQQYF TGTGCCAGCAGCCAGGACAGGGAACAGCAGTACTTC
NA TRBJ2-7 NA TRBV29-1 CSVTAPYEQYF TGCAGCGTAACAGCTCCCTACGAGCAGTACTTC
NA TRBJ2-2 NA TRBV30 CAWTPGSGELFF TGTGCCTGGACCCCCGGGTCCGGGGAGCTGTTTTTT
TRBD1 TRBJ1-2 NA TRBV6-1 CASSEGQGAYGYTF TGTGCCAGCAGTGAGGGACAGGGAGCGTATGGCTACACCTTC